Below are 10 T cell receptor beta chains sequenced from a single sample in a study of shared clonotypes between healthy human individuals. Clones were sequenced by immunoSEQ multiplex PCR, and TCRdb holds only the in-frame ones, with some missing. The repertoire includes 400,000 to 500,000 clones, 70% to 80% of them detected once, and 10% to 15% sits in the top ten. The sample comprised PBMCs. The receptor set was obtained from a woman in her thirties or forties in good health. Some clones in this sample may be carry-over from other donors' samples.

The J gene is TRBJ2-2, the V gene TRBV19, with 13 nucleotides matching TRBD2. The CDR3 length is 16 residues. V trimming: 5 bases; J trimming: 7 bases; junction bases outside the gene matches: 7. The germline V gene encodes CDR1 LNHDA and CDR2 SQIVND (reference sequence). This CDR3 reads CASSPRLAGGVGELFF. CDR3 nucleotide sequence: TGTGCCAGTAGTCCTCGACTAGCGGGAGGCGTCGGGGAGCTGTTTTTT.

This chain uses TRBV7-3 with TRBJ2-2, with 8 bases identical to TRBD2. The V and J ends lost 0 bases and 0 bases, in that order; junction bases with no gene match: 3. CDR3 length equals 17 residues. CDR1 and CDR2 (germline): SGHTA, FQGTGA. CDR3 DNA: TGTGCCAGCAGCTTAACCCTAGCGGGCGCGAACACCGGGGAGCTGTTTTTT. It specifies CASSLTLAGANTGELFF.

V gene TRBV5-1 combines with J gene TRBJ1-1; D is possibly TRBD1 (5 bases). Looked up from germline, CDR1 is SGHRS and CDR2 is YFSETQ. This CDR3 is built from 14 residues. V lost 5 bases and J 1 base, leaving 12 bases between the germline ends. The CDR3 DNA is TGCGCCAGCAGGGTAACCGGGACGAACACTGAAGCTTTCTTT. Its protein is CASRVTGTNTEAFF.

This clone was detected only a few times. This chain links TRBV6-6 with TRBJ1-4; D unresolved. V was clipped by 4 bases and J by 6 bases, with 18 bases between them. The CDR3 consists of 16 residues. The germline V gene encodes CDR1 MNHNY and CDR2 SVGAGI (reference sequence). The CDR3 sequence is CASSSPQRSGDEKLFF. Here the CDR3 DNA reads TGTGCCAGCAGTTCCCCCCAACGGAGCGGGGATGAAAAACTGTTTTTT.

The genes are TRBV29-1 and TRBJ1-1, with TRBD1 matching 7 bases. V shed 7 bases and J 1 base; nucleotides not matched to a gene: 3. This CDR3 contains 12 residues. The germline gives CDR1 SQVTM, CDR2 ANQGSEA. CDR3 in amino acids: CSGRTGNTEAFF. The DNA of the CDR3 is TGCAGCGGCCGGACAGGGAACACTGAAGCTTTCTTT.

The chain employs TRBV7-8 and TRBJ2-6; 7 bases map to TRBD1. Germline loops: CDR1 SGHVS, CDR2 FQNEAQ. The length of the CDR3 is 18 residues. V lost 1 base to trimming and J lost 0 bases; unmatched junction nucleotides: 6. In DNA, the CDR3 is TGTGCCAGCAGCTTAGACAGGGGTCTATCCTCTGGGGCCAACGTCCTGACTTTC. It specifies CASSLDRGLSSGANVLTF.

The chain joins TRBV4-1 to TRBJ2-3; TRBD2 is a possible D gene (5 bases). Germline V gene data show CDR1 as MGHRA and CDR2 as YSYEKL. V lost 0 bases to trimming and J lost 8 bases, with 18 bases between them. The CDR3 contains 16 residues. The CDR3 here is CASSQDRGRGVGTQYF. The CDR3 nucleotides read TGCGCCAGCAGCCAAGATCGTGGGAGAGGTGTGGGTACGCAGTATTTT.

The chain uses TRBV30 and TRBJ2-7; 8 bases match TRBD1. With V trimmed by 0 bases and J by 4 bases, 5 bases remained unmatched. Germline loops: CDR1 GTSNPN, CDR2 SVGIG (reference sequence). The CDR3 is 14 amino acids. The CDR3 protein is CAWSVGRGPYEQYF. The DNA of the CDR3 is TGTGCCTGGAGTGTAGGCAGGGGGCCTTACGAGCAGTACTTC.

The chain carries TRBV7-2 and TRBJ1-1; no definite D call. The germline CDR1 and CDR2 sequences are SGHTA and FQGNSA. V was pared by 5 bases and J by 1 base, with 20 bases between. The CDR3 is made up of 17 amino acids. CDR3 DNA sequence: TGTGCCAGCAGCCTAAGGACGGCGGGCTTCACGAACACTGAAGCTTTCTTT. Amino acids: CASSLRTAGFTNTEAFF.

This chain connects TRBV9 to TRBJ2-2, with D uncertain. The J call is in doubt because the DNA end fits TRBJ1-3 better. CDR3 size: 14 residues. Germline V gene sequence: CDR1 SGDLS, CDR2 YYNGEE. The CDR3 DNA reads as TGTGCCAGCAGCGTAGTAGGTTCTGGAAACACCATATATTTT. Translation gives CASSVVGSGNTIYF.